This TCR beta chain was recorded in a study of identical twins. General study points: Analyses based on zero insertions could be partly confounded by invariant MAIT and iNKT cells. Fewer insertions characterized abundant cord blood beta clonotypes, whereas memory repertoires showed none.

A single record per CDR3 protein comes from TCRdb applying MiXCR to the 5' RACE reads. The sample consists of more than 650,000 distinct CDR3 sequences, roughly 6% of them appearing once. The CDR3 runs 14 residues. The V gene's germline CDR1 is SQVTM and CDR2 ANQGSEA. The germline V and J ends were trimmed by 3 bases and 0 bases, with 8 bases remaining between them. This clonotype was observed many times. As yet, its antigen is unknown. The clonotype comes from a young man in good health. The V gene is TRBV29-1, the J gene TRBJ2-2; D unclear. Sequencing used naive T cells sorted from blood. CDR3 region: CSVDYAANTGELFF. In nucleotides, the CDR3 is TGCAGCGTTGATTACGCCGCGAACACCGGGGAGCTGTTTTTT.